This TCR beta chain is drawn from a study of blood T cell repertoires in COVID-19. Study at large: Acute-phase and convalescent COVID-19 samples originated in the United States, Italy and Spain. Nucleic acid was either cDNA or gDNA, and it came from T cells, B-cell-depleted T cells, or PBMCs.

This clone was seen more than once but under ten times. The authors' processing: Reference gene primers were amplified, and this amplification served to estimate nucleated cell counts. Sequencing was performed with immunoSEQ multiplex PCR; in TCRdb, only in-frame clones are kept and a portion is missing. That table furnishes V, J and clone size, whereas the DNA furnished D and trimming. This table has some 190,000 clones, more than 75% appearing once. The V gene's germline CDR1 is MDHEN and CDR2 SYDVKM. J was trimmed by 1 base and V by 1 base; bases with no gene match: 12. The CDR3 is made up of 19 amino acids.

The sequence derives from a human donor in a cohort sampled during active COVID-19. The chain combines TRBV28 with TRBJ2-4; 8 bases match TRBD2. Sequencing was done on a sample of peripheral blood. This CDR3 reads CASSLSVAGTPLAKNIQYF. CDR3 bases: TGTGCCAGCAGTTTATCTGTAGCGGGGACCCCCCTCGCCAAAAACATTCAGTACTTC.